The 10 T cell receptor beta chains in this list originate from one sample, sequenced in a study of read filtering for tumor transcriptome and immune sequencing. From about 400 ng of RNA, a library with molecular barcoded alpha/delta and beta/gamma adaptors was made. TCRdb reprocessed the reads via MiXCR and lists one record per CDR3 protein. The sample comprises about 130,000 distinct CDR3 sequences, roughly 13% of which are singletons, and 9.5% to 12% rests with the top ten. Source material: a population of CD138-negative cells sorted from bone marrow. These receptors all stem from a donor aged 40 or over with multiple myeloma.

This clonotype has ten or more counts. The chain combines TRBV19 with TRBJ2-1, with TRBD1 as a possible D gene (6 bases). Trimming took 3 bases from V and 5 from J, leaving 17 bases between them. The CDR3 extends over 16 amino acids. Germline V gene sequence: CDR1 LNHDA, CDR2 SQIVND (reference sequence). The CDR3 nucleotides are TGTGCCAGTAGTATCTTCCCCCCACAGGGCGACAATGAGCAGTTCTTC. Translated: CASSIFPPQGDNEQFF.

A word on this clonotype: A single base separates this from a much larger clone, so it may be a read error. It is likely a read error, because the conserved phenylalanine at the end of the CDR3 is missing. The chain combines TRBV6-1 with TRBJ2-2, with D perhaps assigned TRBD1 or TRBD2 (5 bases each). This CDR3 comprises 16 residues. Germline-derived CDR1 and CDR2 are MNHNS and SASEGT. V shed 4 bases and J shed 1 base, with 13 bases lying between them. The CDR3 sequence is CASSVGTLKNTGELFS. CDR3 coding DNA: TGTGCCAGCAGTGTGGGGACCCTCAAGAACACCGGGGAGCTGTTTTCT.

This clonotype occurred many times. V and J are TRBV10-3 and TRBJ1-5; D is undetermined. V was clipped by 2 bases and J by 6 bases, with 8 bases between them. This CDR3 contains 13 residues. The V gene's germline CDR1 is ENHRY and CDR2 SYGVKD. The CDR3 region has the DNA TGTGCCATCAGTGAGATCTCTGGTCAGCCCCAGCATTTT. This gives the protein CAISEISGQPQHF.

CDR3 region: CASSLASRTATEAFF. The CDR3 DNA is TGTGCCAGCAGCTTAGCCAGTCGGACAGCCACTGAAGCTTTCTTT. The gene calls are TRBV7-2 and TRBJ1-1; possible D gene TRBD1, 6 bases. Germline V gene lookup returns CDR1 SGHTA and CDR2 FQGNSA. This CDR3 is built from 15 residues. Trimming took 0 bases from V and 4 from J, leaving 12 bases between them.

In regard to this clonotype: Given a much more abundant clone one base away, this may be a read error. The chain couples TRBV5-6 to TRBJ2-1; no definite D call. CDR3 length: 13 residues. The germline gives CDR1 SGHDT, CDR2 YYEEEE. CDR3 residues: CASSFTHNNAQFF. CDR3 nucleotide sequence: TGTGCCAGCAGCTTCACACACAACAATGCGCAGTTCTTC.

Many counts were recorded for this clonotype. V and J are TRBV10-3 and TRBJ1-5; no definite D call. Germline V lookup: CDR1 ENHRY, CDR2 SYGVKD. This CDR3 contains 12 residues. V was cut by 6 bases and J by 5 bases, with 8 bases left in between. The CDR3 region is CAISDGDQPQHF. The CDR3 DNA reads TGTGCCATCAGCGACGGCGATCAGCCCCAGCATTTT.

This clonotype was seen many times. This chain connects TRBV5-6 to TRBJ2-3; D is unresolved. Trimming stripped 4 bases from V and 7 bases from J, with 10 bases between. This CDR3 contains 12 residues. Germline-derived CDR1 and CDR2 are SGHDT and YYEEEE. CDR3 sequence: CASSEVTNTQYF. As DNA, the CDR3 is TGTGCCAGCAGCGAAGTCACGAATACGCAGTATTTT.

In its sample, this clonotype was seen many times. This rearrangement joins TRBV29-1 to TRBJ1-5; the D is unclear. Trimming left V 2 bases short and J 0 bases short, with 11 bases between. CDR1 SQVTM and CDR2 ANQGSEA come from the germline V gene. CDR3 size: 15 residues. CDR3 sequence reads: CSVEKSRSSNQPQHF. The CDR3 region has the DNA TGCAGCGTTGAAAAGTCCAGGAGTAGCAATCAGCCCCAGCATTTT.

This clonotype occurred many times. This chain connects TRBV29-1 to TRBJ1-1, with TRBD1 matching over 10 bases. Germline V gene lookup returns CDR1 SQVTM and CDR2 ANQGSEA. The length of the CDR3 is 14 residues. The CDR3 region has the DNA TGCACCACCGAAGAGACAGGGGGCTTCGCTGAAGCTTTCTTT. Its protein is CTTEETGGFAEAFF.

The table lists this clonotype with many counts. The CDR3 is CASTKARNEQFF. The CDR3 DNA sequence: TGTGCCAGCACTAAAGCTCGCAATGAGCAGTTCTTC. The chain combines TRBV12-3 or TRBV12-4 with TRBJ2-1; D not resolved. The CDR3 has 12 residues. With 7 bases removed from V and 6 bases from J, the gap between germline ends came to 10 bases.